Presented here are 6 T cell receptor beta chains from one specimen sequenced in a study of OX40 agonist ivuxolimab in advanced cancers. Method: immunoSEQ multiplex PCR; TCRdb's copy keeps in-frame clones and lacks some. In the table there are some 70,000 clones, 70% to 90% of which are singletons. Source: CD4+ or CD8+ T cells sorted from blood, taken in a trial of the OX40 agonist ivuxolimab. Receptor source: an adult with an advanced solid tumor such as melanoma, head and neck, liver or kidney cancer.

This chain links TRBV7-8 with TRBJ1-1, with a possible D match to TRBD1 (5 bases). Trimming stripped 1 base from V and 5 bases from J, with 17 bases between. Per germline, CDR1 SGHVS and CDR2 FQNEAQ. There are 16 residues in the CDR3. The CDR3: CASSLGRGGKRTEAFF. As DNA, the CDR3 is TGTGCCAGCAGCTTAGGGAGGGGAGGGAAAAGAACTGAAGCTTTCTTT.

The chain is built from TRBV7-8 and TRBJ2-3; a weak D match, TRBD1 (5 bases). The V and J ends lost 4 bases and 0 bases respectively, with 14 bases between them. CDR3 length: 16 residues. CDR1 SGHVS and CDR2 FQNEAQ come from the germline V gene. CDR3 nucleotide sequence: TGTGCCAGCAGCTCATCGACAGTGTATAGCACAGATACGCAGTATTTT. Translation: CASSSSTVYSTDTQYF.

V gene TRBV19 combines with J gene TRBJ1-5, with a tentative D call TRBD1 (5 bases). This CDR3 contains 16 residues. Looked up from germline, CDR1 is LNHDA and CDR2 is SQIVND (reference sequence). The V end lost 6 bases, the J end lost 0 bases, and 15 bases lay between the germline ends. DNA of the CDR3: TGTGCCAGTAGCCCCCGAGGGGCAGGTAGCAATCAGCCCCAGCATTTT. Translation: CASSPRGAGSNQPQHF.

The J gene is TRBJ1-2, the V gene TRBV19, with D uncertain. This CDR3 contains 14 residues. Germline CDR1 and CDR2: LNHDA and SQIVND (reference sequence). V was shortened by 6 bases and J by 5 bases, with 16 bases between the two germline ends. The CDR3 loop reads CASSLTSRTYGYTF. CDR3 nucleotide sequence: TGTGCCAGTAGCCTCACCTCCCGGACTTATGGCTACACCTTC.

The chain employs TRBV7-9 and TRBJ1-1, with 8 bases lining up with TRBD1. The CDR3 covers 15 residues. Per germline, CDR1 SEHNR and CDR2 FQNEAQ (reference sequence). V trimming: 7 bases; J trimming: 1 base; junction bases outside the gene matches: 8. CDR3: CASMISGGQNTEAFF. CDR3 in DNA: TGTGCCAGCATGATTTCAGGGGGCCAGAACACTGAAGCTTTCTTT.

This rearrangement joins TRBV30 to TRBJ1-6; TRBD1 might be the D (5 bases). From germline, CDR1 is GTSNPN and CDR2 SVGIG (reference sequence). There are 14 residues in the CDR3. The V gene lost 8 bases and the J gene lost 5 bases, with 16 bases spanning the gap. As DNA, the CDR3 is TGTGCCCGGCGAGAGGGGCCTAATAATTCACCCCTCCACTTT. Translating it yields CARREGPNNSPLHF. Full variable domain (remainder filled in from reference TRBV30 and TRBJ1-6): SQTIHQWPATLVQPVGSPLSLECTVEGTSNPNLYWYRQAAGRGLQLLFYSVGIGQISSEVPQNLSASRPQDRQFILSSKKLLLSDSGFYLCARREGPNNSPLHFGNGTRLTVT.